A single sample gave rise to the 15 T cell receptor beta chains below, sequenced in a study of T cells in Graves' hyperthyroidism and ophthalmopathy. TCR beta CDR3 regions were amplified from RNA. The TCR CDR3 was amplified in a first-round RT-PCR using the HTBI primer set. TCRdb used MiXCR to reprocess the multiplex PCR reads, holding one entry per CDR3 protein. The table records about 370,000 distinct CDR3 sequences, over 12% of them present only once. Sequencing used blood. These receptors originate from a woman aged 55-70 years with Graves' ophthalmopathy.

This clonotype came up many times. The chain joins TRBV30 to TRBJ1-2, with D possibly being TRBD1 (5 bases). Germline CDR1 GTSNPN, CDR2 SVGIG (reference sequence). The germline V and J ends were trimmed by 2 bases and 4 bases, with 11 bases remaining between them. The CDR3 has 13 residues. CDR3 sequence reads: CAWSTGTFYGYTF. The CDR3 DNA reads TGTGCCTGGAGTACAGGAACTTTCTATGGCTACACCTTC.

This clonotype has a handful of counts. The chain couples TRBV4-2 to TRBJ1-2; D not resolved. The CDR3 has 16 amino acids. The V and J ends lost 0 bases and 4 bases respectively, with 15 bases between them. The germline CDR1 and CDR2 sequences are LGHNA and YNFKEQ. The CDR3 nucleotides are TGTGCCAGCAGCCAAGATACGGGCTCCTTGTTCTATGGCTACACCTTC. Its translation: CASSQDTGSLFYGYTF.

This clonotype was observed at least ten times. The chain employs TRBV27 and TRBJ2-7, with TRBD1 matching 7 bases. Looked up from germline, CDR1 is MNHEY and CDR2 is SMNVEV (reference sequence). The CDR3 runs 13 residues. The V gene end was trimmed by 9 bases and the J gene end by 5 bases; junction bases not matched to a gene: 10. The chain's CDR3 is CASATTGHHEQYF. The CDR3 DNA is TGTGCCAGTGCGACGACAGGGCATCACGAGCAGTACTTC.

The chain is built from TRBV6-2 or TRBV6-3 and TRBJ2-1; 8 bases are a match to TRBD2. V lost 8 bases, J lost 9 bases, and 12 bases stayed unmatched. Per the germline V gene, CDR1 is MNHEY and CDR2 is SVGEGT. The CDR3 covers 14 residues. The CDR3 DNA reads as TGTGCCAGCCGTACGGGGGGACTAGTTAGTGAGCAGTTCTTC. Protein sequence: CASRTGGLVSEQFF.

The gene calls are TRBV19 and TRBJ2-3, with D uncertain. Germline CDR1 and CDR2: LNHDA and SQIVND (reference sequence). The CDR3 covers 15 residues. V was cut by 5 bases and J by 0 bases, with 12 bases left in between. CDR3 in amino acids: CASSLERQSTDTQYF. CDR3 DNA sequence: TGTGCCAGTAGTCTCGAGAGACAAAGCACAGATACGCAGTATTTT.

The CDR3 DNA is TGTGCCAGCTCTCAGGAACAGGGAGGAGAGCAGTTCTTC. This translates into CASSQEQGGEQFF. The chain has TRBV18 and TRBJ2-1, with D perhaps TRBD1 or TRBD2 (6 bases each). The germline gives CDR1 KGHSH, CDR2 LQKENI. This CDR3 comprises 13 residues. The germline V and J ends were trimmed by 6 bases and 10 bases, with 16 bases remaining between them.

This clonotype was counted at least ten times. The gene calls are TRBV29-1 and TRBJ1-1; 12 nucleotides line up with TRBD1. Trimming took 6 bases from V and 2 from J; bases not matched to a gene: 1. This CDR3 comprises 13 residues. CDR1 is SQVTM and CDR2 is ANQGSEA in the germline V gene. The CDR3 bases are TGCAGCGTAGGGACAGGGGGCAACACTGAAGCTTTCTTT. Protein product: CSVGTGGNTEAFF.

This clonotype has at least ten counts. The gene calls are TRBV5-1 and TRBJ2-3; 8 nucleotides match TRBD1. J gave up 5 bases and V 2 bases, and 4 bases lay outside the gene matches. Germline V gene lookup returns CDR1 SGHRS and CDR2 YFSETQ. The CDR3 contains 14 residues. This CDR3 is CASSLKTGEDTQYF. CDR3 in DNA: TGCGCCAGCAGCTTAAAGACAGGGGAAGATACGCAGTATTTT.

This clonotype was seen at least ten times. The chain carries TRBV4-1 and TRBJ2-7; D tentatively fits TRBD1 or TRBD2 (5 bases each). Trimming cost V 0 bases and J 7 bases, with 19 bases left between them. Looked up from germline, CDR1 is MGHRA and CDR2 is YSYEKL. CDR3 length: 16 amino acids. The CDR3 loop is CASSQEAGTQYVEQYF. In nucleotides, the CDR3 is TGCGCCAGCAGCCAAGAAGCCGGGACCCAATACGTAGAGCAGTACTTC.

This clonotype has a count of ten or more. The chain employs TRBV6-5 and TRBJ2-3; weak D call: TRBD1 (5 bases). The CDR3 is 14 residues long. V was pared by 2 bases and J by 6 bases, with 12 bases between. CDR1 is MNHEY and CDR2 is SVGAGI in the germline V gene. The CDR3: CASSYGRGGDTQYF. The CDR3 DNA follows: TGTGCCAGCAGTTACGGAAGGGGTGGGGATACGCAGTATTTT.

The chain is built from TRBV12-3 or TRBV12-4 and TRBJ2-5; D gene ambiguous. V shed 0 bases and J shed 5 bases, with 13 bases lying between them. The CDR3 spans 15 residues. The chain's CDR3 is CASSLALGSSETQYF. The DNA for the CDR3 is TGTGCCAGCAGTTTAGCGTTAGGGTCATCGGAGACCCAGTACTTC.

This clonotype was recorded at least ten times. The DNA for the CDR3 is TGTGCCAGCAGCTCCTTACGGACAGGCTTTGAAAAACTGTTTTTT. It translates to CASSSLRTGFEKLFF. V usage is TRBV11-2 and J usage is TRBJ1-4, with 7 bases aligning to TRBD1. Germline V lookup: CDR1 SGHAT, CDR2 FQNNGV. The V gene end was trimmed by 4 bases and the J gene end by 7 bases; junction bases not matched to a gene: 9. The CDR3 runs to 15 residues.

This clonotype was seen repeatedly, ten times or more. V usage is TRBV27 and J usage is TRBJ1-5, with D unclear. Trimming removed 6 bases from V and 1 base from J, with 7 bases in between. Germline-derived CDR1 and CDR2 are MNHEY and SMNVEV (reference sequence). The CDR3 covers 13 residues. CDR3 sequence: CASSQWSNQPQHF. The CDR3 DNA follows: TGTGCCAGCAGCCAGTGGAGCAATCAGCCCCAGCATTTT.

This clonotype showed up many times. The chain recombines TRBV2 with TRBJ1-5; the D gene is possibly TRBD1 (5 bases). The CDR3 extends over 15 amino acids. The V end lost 6 bases, the J end lost 5 bases, and 17 bases lay between the germline ends. Per germline, CDR1 SNHLY and CDR2 FYNNEI. The CDR3 nucleotides are TGTGCCAGCAGCGGGGACGCTCCGGTACATCAGCCCCAGCATTTT. Amino acids: CASSGDAPVHQPQHF.

V is TRBV19 and J is TRBJ2-2; no clear D gene. The V gene's germline CDR1 is LNHDA and CDR2 SQIVND (reference sequence). V gave up 2 bases and J gave up 6 bases, with 7 bases separating them. The CDR3 contains 13 residues. The chain's CDR3 is CASSILVSGELFF. The CDR3 coding sequence is TGTGCCAGTAGTATACTAGTATCCGGGGAGCTGTTTTTT.